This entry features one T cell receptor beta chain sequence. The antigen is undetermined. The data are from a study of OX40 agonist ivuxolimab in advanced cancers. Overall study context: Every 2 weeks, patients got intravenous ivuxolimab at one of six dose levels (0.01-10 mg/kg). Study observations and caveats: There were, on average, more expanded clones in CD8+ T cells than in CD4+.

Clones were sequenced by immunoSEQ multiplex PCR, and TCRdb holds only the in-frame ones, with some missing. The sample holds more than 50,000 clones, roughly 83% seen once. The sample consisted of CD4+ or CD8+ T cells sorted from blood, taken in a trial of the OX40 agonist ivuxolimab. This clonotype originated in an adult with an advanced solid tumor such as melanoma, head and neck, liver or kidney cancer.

CDR3 nucleotides: TGTGCCGCAGCCGGGCGGGACCCCACAGATACGCAGTATTTT. Its translation: CAAAGRDPTDTQYF. The V call is TRBV6-6, the J call TRBJ2-3; possibly TRBD2 for D (6 bases). V shed 11 bases and J shed 2 bases, with 17 bases lying between them. The V gene's germline CDR1 is MNHNY and CDR2 SVGAGI (reference sequence). The CDR3 is 14 residues long.